What follows describes a single T cell receptor (beta chain). This specimen comes from a study of monozygotic twins with inflammatory bowel disease. TCRdb reprocessed the 5' RACE reads and stores each CDR3 protein as one record, lacking DNA. Its table lists around 190,000 distinct CDR3 sequences. The origin of this receptor is a human donor with ulcerative colitis or Crohn's disease, or a healthy co-twin of an affected twin (not recorded which). Sequenced material: blood.

CDR3 protein: CASSYRDRLDEQYF. The chain is built from TRBV6-5 and TRBJ2-7; TCRdb gives TRBD1 as the D gene, but with no DNA this cannot be confirmed. Germline V lookup: CDR1 MNHEY, CDR2 SVGAGI. The CDR3 is made up of 14 amino acids.